The 31 T cell receptor beta chains below all came from one sample that was sequenced in a study of cytomegalovirus exposure and HLA in healthy donors. It was with 60 Vbeta and 13 Jbeta primers that the PCR ran. The method was immunoSEQ multiplex PCR; TCRdb's version includes in-frame clones alone and lacks a portion of them. The sample carries about 69,000 clones, 76% recorded once. The sample consisted of PBMCs. The receptor set was obtained from a man aged 18 to 30 in good health and CMV-seronegative.

The chain links TRBV9 to TRBJ1-1; a weak D match, TRBD1 (5 bases). V was cut by 4 bases and J by 0 bases, with 10 bases left in between. The CDR3 is made up of 14 amino acids. Germline assignment: CDR1 SGDLS and CDR2 YYNGEE. The CDR3 protein is CASSLGTVNTEAFF. In nucleotides, the CDR3 is TGTGCCAGCAGCCTGGGGACTGTGAACACTGAAGCTTTCTTT.

V gene TRBV6-4 combines with J gene TRBJ2-7; TRBD1 matches 8 bases. The CDR3 is made up of 11 amino acids. The junction had 5 bases not matched to a gene; V was cut back by 10 bases and J by 6 bases. Germline assignment: CDR1 MRHNA and CDR2 SNTAGT. The CDR3 nucleotides are TGTGCCACCCGACAGGGGTGCGAGCAGTACGTC. Its protein is CATRQGCEQYV.

V gene TRBV7-2 combines with J gene TRBJ2-3, with TRBD1 matching over 8 bases. Germline lookup yields CDR1 SGHTA and CDR2 FQGNSA. The CDR3 length is 14 residues. V was pared by 6 bases and J by 5 bases, with 7 bases of the junction left unmatched. CDR3 sequence reads: CASRKGQGGDTQYF. The DNA for the CDR3 is TGTGCCAGCAGAAAAGGACAGGGAGGAGATACGCAGTATTTT. Full variable domain (missing parts from reference TRBV7-2 and TRBJ2-3): GAGVSQSPSNKVTEKGKDVELRCDPISGHTALYWYRQSLGQGLEFLIYFQGNSAPDKSGLPSDRFSAERTGGSVSTLTIQRTQQEDSAVYLCASRKGQGGDTQYFGPGTRLTVL.

The V gene is TRBV7-2, the J gene TRBJ2-2, with 9 bases that match TRBD1. The CDR3 totals 16 residues. Germline CDR1 reads SGHTA; CDR2 reads FQGNSA. V lost 4 bases and J lost 7; bases outside the gene matches: 10. CDR3 in DNA: TGTGCCAGCAGCTCCCAGGGACAGGGTATTGGCGGGGAGCTGTTTTTT. Protein sequence: CASSSQGQGIGGELFF.

This clone showed up just a few times. CDR3 bases: TGTGCCAGCAGCCTGGCTAGCGGGGGGGCGGCTACGCAGTATTTT. Amino acids: CASSLASGGAATQYF. V is TRBV5-4 and J is TRBJ2-3; 12 nucleotides agree with TRBD2. Trimming removed 4 bases from V and 8 bases from J; junction bases left unmatched: 8. Germline assignment: CDR1 SGHNT and CDR2 YYREEE (reference sequence). The CDR3 extends over 15 amino acids.

The J gene is TRBJ2-7, the V gene TRBV5-6; 13 nucleotides align to TRBD2. V shed 0 bases, J shed 3 bases, and the junction held 3 bases outside the gene matches. Germline V gives CDR1 SGHDT, CDR2 YYEEEE. The CDR3 covers 16 residues. The CDR3 protein is CASSLGLAGGYYEQYF. The DNA for the CDR3 is TGTGCCAGCAGCTTGGGACTAGCGGGGGGATACTACGAGCAGTACTTC. Supplemented by reference TRBV5-6 and TRBJ2-7, the full variable domain reads DAGVTQSPTHLIKTRGQQVTLRCSPKSGHDTVSWYQQALGQGPQFIFQYYEEEERQRGNFPDRFSGHQFPNYSSELNVNALLLGDSALYLCASSLGLAGGYYEQYFGPGTRLTVT.

The chain employs TRBV5-1 and TRBJ2-7; 8 positions match TRBD2. In germline, CDR1 is SGHRS, CDR2 YFSETQ. V gave up 2 bases and J gave up 4 bases; unmatched junction bases: 11. CDR3 length: 16 residues. CDR3 in amino acids: CASSLALTGLVYEQYF. The CDR3 DNA follows: TGCGCCAGCAGCTTAGCTTTGACGGGACTAGTATACGAGCAGTACTTC. The variable domain in full, with the rest retrieved from reference TRBV5-1 and TRBJ2-7, is KAGVTQTPRYLIKTRGQQVTLSCSPISGHRSVSWYQQTPGQGLQFLFEYFSETQRNKGNFPGRFSGRQFSNSRSEMNVSTLELGDSALYLCASSLALTGLVYEQYFGPGTRLTVT.

The gene calls are TRBV19 and TRBJ2-3, with 12 bases fitting TRBD2. Trimming cost V 7 bases and J 0 bases; bases outside gene matches: 14. The CDR3 extends over 19 amino acids. The germline V gene has CDR1 LNHDA and CDR2 SQIVND (reference sequence). This CDR3 reads CASTTRASGGAISTDTQYF. In DNA, the CDR3 is TGTGCCAGTACCACCCGGGCTAGCGGGGGGGCGATTAGCACAGATACGCAGTATTTT.

V and J are TRBV29-1 and TRBJ1-3; 8 bases fit TRBD1. The CDR3 is made up of 13 amino acids. Germline loops: CDR1 SQVTM, CDR2 ANQGSEA. Unmatched junction bases numbered 2, after V lost 5 bases and J lost 2 bases. Here the CDR3 reads CSVKQGAGNTIYF. As DNA, the CDR3 is TGCAGCGTTAAACAGGGGGCTGGAAACACCATATATTTT.

V usage is TRBV10-3 and J usage is TRBJ2-7, with D tentatively TRBD1 (6 bases). Trimming stripped 3 bases from V and 2 bases from J, with 11 bases between. Germline V gene data show CDR1 as ENHRY and CDR2 as SYGVKD. There are 14 residues in the CDR3. The DNA of the CDR3 is TGTGCCATCAGTGAACACAGGGCCACCTACGAGCAGTACGTC. Its protein is CAISEHRATYEQYV.

V usage is TRBV9 and J usage is TRBJ2-3; D perhaps matches TRBD2 (7 bases). Trimming pared 3 bases from V and 5 bases from J, leaving 16 bases between. The CDR3 has 15 residues. Germline-derived CDR1 and CDR2 are SGDLS and YYNGEE. CDR3 sequence (DNA): TGTGCCAGCAGCGAACAGGGAGGGTGGGGAGATACGCAGTATTTT. This translates into CASSEQGGWGDTQYF.

A word on this clone: The junction differs from germline at one of its ends, possibly a read error. The V call is TRBV4-2, the J call TRBJ1-1, with 8 nucleotides matching TRBD1. Germline values: CDR1 LGHNA, CDR2 YNFKEQ. CDR3 length equals 15 residues. The CDR3 loop is CASSHSTGESTEVFF. DNA for the CDR3: TGTGCCAGCAGCCATTCGACAGGGGAGAGCACTGAAGTTTTCTTT.

The genes are TRBV29-1 and TRBJ2-1, with TRBD2 identical over 8 bases. CDR3 length: 15 residues. Germline values: CDR1 SQVTM, CDR2 ANQGSEA. V gave up 3 bases and J gave up 2 bases; unmatched junction bases: 6. The CDR3 loop is CSVEGAGAAYNEQFF. In DNA, the CDR3 is TGCAGCGTTGAGGGAGCGGGGGCAGCCTACAATGAGCAGTTCTTC.

The V gene is TRBV10-3, the J gene TRBJ2-7; 7 bases line up with TRBD1. V dropped 4 bases and J dropped 2; count of bases not matched to a gene: 5. This CDR3 has 14 amino acids. Per the germline V gene, CDR1 is ENHRY and CDR2 is SYGVKD. CDR3 DNA sequence: TGTGCCATCAGTGCCACAGGGGCGGCCTACGAGCAGTACTTC. It translates to CAISATGAAYEQYF.

The chain employs TRBV7-9 and TRBJ2-3; 9 nucleotides line up with TRBD1. V gave up 8 bases and J gave up 4 bases; unmatched junction bases: 13. CDR1 and CDR2 (germline): SEHNR, FQNEAQ (reference sequence). CDR3 length: 16 residues. The CDR3 here is CASGLSDRGGADTQYF. CDR3 DNA: TGTGCCAGCGGGCTTTCGGACAGGGGAGGGGCAGATACGCAGTATTTT.

This clone appeared once. The chain joins TRBV9 to TRBJ1-1, with D possibly TRBD1 on 5 matching bases. Trimming shortened V by 0 bases and J by 3 bases, and 12 bases separated the two germline ends. The CDR3 spans 15 residues. The germline CDR1 and CDR2 sequences are SGDLS and YYNGEE. The CDR3 bases are TGTGCCAGCAGCGTAGGTGGACACGGGTACACTGAAGCTTTCTTT. The encoded protein is CASSVGGHGYTEAFF.

The chain joins TRBV6-1 to TRBJ1-1; 10 bases align to TRBD1. The CDR3 is 14 residues long. CDR1 and CDR2 (germline): MNHNS, SASEGT. The ends lost 7 bases at V and 6 bases at J; junction bases unmatched: 8. This CDR3 is CASTKGQGLAEAFF. DNA of the CDR3: TGTGCCAGCACCAAGGGACAGGGGTTGGCTGAAGCTTTCTTT.

The rearrangement joins TRBV7-9 to TRBJ2-5; D is possibly TRBD2 (7 bases). The end of the DNA fits TRBJ2-7 better, so the J call may be wrong. The CDR3 extends over 14 amino acids. Germline V gene data show CDR1 as SEHNR and CDR2 as FQNEAQ (reference sequence). This CDR3 is CASSIGGPSGEQYF. The CDR3 DNA reads as TGTGCCAGCAGCATCGGGGGGCCCTCCGGCGAGCAGTACTTC.

This clone was detected only a few times. The V call is TRBV10-3, the J call TRBJ2-3; 14 nucleotides agree with TRBD2. Germline CDR1 and CDR2: ENHRY and SYGVKD. The CDR3 runs 18 residues. Germline trimming cut 4 bases from V and 1 base from J; bases unmatched to any gene: 7. The CDR3 loop is CAISGGTSGGRGTDTQYF. The CDR3 coding sequence is TGTGCCATCAGTGGGGGGACTAGCGGGGGTCGAGGCACAGATACGCAGTATTTT.

The chain couples TRBV5-6 to TRBJ1-1; the match to TRBD1 covers 7 bases. The CDR3 contains 14 residues. V lost 1 base and J lost 6; bases outside the gene matches: 6. Per the germline V gene, CDR1 is SGHDT and CDR2 is YYEEEE. The CDR3 reads CASSLFTRGAEAFF. Here the CDR3 DNA reads TGTGCCAGCAGCTTGTTCACCAGGGGGGCTGAAGCTTTCTTT.

This clone was recorded only once. This chain joins TRBV4-1 and TRBJ1-1; possibly TRBD1 for D (6 bases). The CDR3 is made up of 15 amino acids. Deletions cut 2 bases from V and 0 bases from J, with 10 bases between. Germline values: CDR1 MGHRA, CDR2 YSYEKL. The CDR3 sequence: CASSQTGQMNTEAFF. CDR3 sequence (DNA): TGCGCCAGCAGCCAAACCGGACAGATGAACACTGAAGCTTTCTTT.

The gene calls are TRBV29-1 and TRBJ2-3, with 9 positions matching TRBD1. Germline-derived CDR1 and CDR2 are SQVTM and ANQGSEA. V was clipped by 1 base and J by 2 bases; unmatched bases: 10. This CDR3 region has 17 residues. The CDR3 DNA is TGCAGCGTTGAAGGGGGTAAGACAGGGGGACCCACAGATACGCAGTATTTT. Protein: CSVEGGKTGGPTDTQYF.

The V and J genes are TRBV11-2 and TRBJ1-6; a possible D gene is TRBD1 (5 bases). The CDR3 covers 16 residues. The germline V gene encodes CDR1 SGHAT and CDR2 FQNNGV. Trimming took off 2 bases at V and 0 bases at J, with 8 bases between the two ends. CDR3 sequence (DNA): TGTGCCAGCAGCTTAAGAGACAGCTCCTATAATTCACCCCTCCACTTT. It codes for CASSLRDSSYNSPLHF.

V is TRBV27 and J is TRBJ2-2; 15 bases map to TRBD2. Germline loops: CDR1 MNHEY, CDR2 SMNVEV (reference sequence). V lost 10 bases and J lost 6; bases outside the gene matches: 15. CDR3 size: 18 residues. CDR3 protein: CATIQRPGLAGGPGELFF. CDR3 sequence (DNA): TGTGCCACCATACAAAGACCCGGACTAGCGGGGGGGCCCGGGGAGCTGTTTTTT.

This clone appeared once. J is TRBJ2-6 and V is TRBV7-3, with a tentative D call TRBD1 (6 bases). This CDR3 has 16 amino acids. The V and J ends lost 0 bases and 1 base respectively, with 7 bases between them. The germline gives CDR1 SGHTA, CDR2 FQGTGA. The chain's CDR3 is CASSLTGASGANVLTF. DNA for the CDR3: TGTGCCAGCAGCTTAACGGGGGCATCTGGGGCCAACGTCCTGACTTTC.

The gene calls are TRBV27 and TRBJ2-5; possible D gene TRBD2, 7 bases. The germline gives CDR1 MNHEY, CDR2 SMNVEV (reference sequence). The CDR3 consists of 14 residues. V lost 4 bases, J lost 5 bases, and 14 bases lay in between. The CDR3 reads CASSSWGGRETQYF. For the CDR3, the DNA is TGTGCCAGCAGTTCTTGGGGGGGGCGGGAGACCCAGTACTTC.

This chain connects TRBV5-1 to TRBJ2-1, with 10 bases lining up with TRBD2. The length of the CDR3 is 15 residues. The germline V gene has CDR1 SGHRS and CDR2 YFSETQ. V lost 5 bases to trimming and J lost 10 bases; unmatched junction nucleotides: 12. CDR3 sequence reads: CASSNVAGGPQEQFF. In DNA, the CDR3 is TGCGCCAGCAGTAACGTAGCGGGGGGCCCCCAGGAGCAGTTCTTC.

As DNA, the CDR3 is TGTGCCAGCACGTCTGTTCACGAAGCGGGGCCCTATGGCTACACCTTC. It yields the protein CASTSVHEAGPYGYTF. The rearrangement joins TRBV6-6 to TRBJ1-2; possibly TRBD1 for D (5 bases). The CDR3 sequence is 16 residues long. The V gene's germline CDR1 is MNHNY and CDR2 SVGAGI (reference sequence). The germline V and J ends were trimmed by 7 bases and 4 bases, with 22 bases remaining between them.

The V gene is TRBV7-9, the J gene TRBJ2-5; TRBD1 might be the D (6 bases). The CDR3 loop spans 15 amino acids. V gave up 5 bases and J gave up 2 bases, with 15 bases separating them. Germline assignment: CDR1 SEHNR and CDR2 FQNEAQ (reference sequence). Written as DNA, the CDR3 is TGTGCCAGCAGCCCAACAGGGAGCTTTCAAGAGACCCAGTACTTC. Encoded protein: CASSPTGSFQETQYF.

This clone was counted only a few times. The gene calls are TRBV6-6 and TRBJ2-7, with TRBD1 matching 7 bases. The J segment lost 2 bases and the V segment lost 6 bases, leaving 10 bases of the junction unmatched. This CDR3 is 15 amino acids long. Germline loops: CDR1 MNHNY, CDR2 SVGAGI (reference sequence). The CDR3 coding sequence is TGTGCCAGCAGAGACCGGGACAGATCAGCCTACGAGCAGTACTTC. It yields the protein CASRDRDRSAYEQYF.

The chain has TRBV23-1 and TRBJ2-1; D is uncertain. Being an ORF, TRBV23-1 has a function that is uncertain. The germline V and J ends were trimmed by 4 bases and 10 bases, with 20 bases remaining between them. The CDR3 sequence is 15 residues long. The CDR3 here is CASSPSNLSNSEQFF. The CDR3 nucleotides are TGCGCCAGCAGTCCATCCAATTTGAGCAACTCCGAGCAGTTCTTC.